Described below is a single T cell receptor beta chain sequence and its context. This specimen belongs to a study of OX40 agonist ivuxolimab in advanced cancers. In the study overall: Three patients showed partial responses: one hepatocellular carcinoma and two cutaneous melanoma cases.

The repertoire was sequenced with immunoSEQ multiplex PCR; TCRdb's copy has only in-frame clones and lacks some. In the table there are around 80,000 clones, around 87% of which are singletons. CDR1 and CDR2 (germline): ENHRY, SYGVKD. The CDR3 has 18 residues. The J segment lost 0 bases and the V segment lost 4 bases, leaving 8 bases of the junction unmatched. Autoimmune disease history or systemic immunosuppression barred patients. Sequencing used CD4+ or CD8+ T cells sorted from blood, obtained in a trial of the OX40 agonist ivuxolimab. V usage is TRBV10-3 and J usage is TRBJ2-1, with 11 bases identical to TRBD2. The origin of this receptor is an adult with an advanced solid tumor such as melanoma, head and neck, liver or kidney cancer. In DNA, the CDR3 is TGTGCCATCAGTGCGGCTAGCGGGGGGTCGAGCTCCTACAATGAGCAGTTCTTC. It yields the protein CAISAASGGSSSYNEQFF.